The rows below give T cell receptor beta chains drawn from one sample of a study of control samples from healthy donors and cancer patients. Using immunoSEQ multiplex PCR, the repertoire was profiled, and TCRdb retains in-frame clones only, with some absent. The sample carries roughly 150,000 clones, more than 85% recorded once. Source material: blood. These receptors came from a man between 45 and 60 years old in good health. The CDR3 runs from the conserved cysteine through the conserved F or W. D genes are given only for firm matches. A clone size is listed for some rows: how often the clone was seen (once, few, many), or a class if it is expanded.

D: TRBD1; size: .; J: TRBJ2-1; V: TRBV19; DNA: TGTGCCAGTAGTATTTCCCGGGACAGGCCGAACAATGAGCAGTTCTTC; CDR3: CASSISRDRPNNEQFF
D: TRBD1; size: .; J: TRBJ1-2; V: TRBV5-4; DNA: TGTGCCAGCAGCTCCAGGGGGGGCGGCTACACCTTC; CDR3: CASSSRGGGYTF
D: TRBD1; size: .; J: TRBJ1-1; V: TRBV6-2/TRBV6-3; DNA: TGTGCCAGCAGTCCACAGGGGGTAAACACTGAAGCTTTCTTT; CDR3: CASSPQGVNTEAFF
D: .; size: .; J: TRBJ1-1; V: TRBV7-3; DNA: TGTGCCAGCAGCTTAACGACGGCTGAAGCTTTCTTT; CDR3: CASSLTTAEAFF
D: .; size: .; J: TRBJ1-1; V: TRBV6-5; DNA: TGTGCCAGCAGTTACCAGGGGTCACCCACTGAAGCTTTCTTT; CDR3: CASSYQGSPTEAFF
D: .; size: .; J: TRBJ1-1; V: TRBV12-3/TRBV12-4; DNA: TGTGCCAGCACAAGTGGGTTCACTGAAGCTTTCTTT; CDR3: CASTSGFTEAFF
D: TRBD1; size: .; J: TRBJ2-7; V: TRBV7-6; DNA: TGTGCCAGCAGCGCCAGGGGGCTTAGCTCCTACGAGCAGTACTTC; CDR3: CASSARGLSSYEQYF
D: TRBD1; size: once; J: TRBJ1-2; V: TRBV29-1; DNA: TGCAGCGTCGGACAGGGTATATATGGCTACACCTTC; CDR3: CSVGQGIYGYTF
D: TRBD2; size: .; J: TRBJ2-3; V: TRBV29-1; DNA: TGCAGCGTTGATGCGGGGGGCAACACAGATACGCAGTATTTT; CDR3: CSVDAGGNTDTQYF
D: TRBD2; size: .; J: TRBJ2-3; V: TRBV24-1; DNA: TGTGCCACCAGTGATTCCATGACTAGCGGATCAGATACGCAGTATTTT; CDR3: CATSDSMTSGSDTQYF
D: .; size: .; J: TRBJ1-6; V: TRBV27; DNA: TGTGCCAGCAGTCCCTCCCGACCGTCTAATTCACCCCTCCACTTT; CDR3: CASSPSRPSNSPLHF
D: TRBD1; size: .; J: TRBJ2-7; V: TRBV18; DNA: TGTGCCAGCTCACCCGGACAGGGAGTCCCCTACGAGCAGTACTTC; CDR3: CASSPGQGVPYEQYF
D: .; size: few; J: TRBJ2-1; V: TRBV15; DNA: TGTGCCACCAGCAGAGATCGAAGCAGGGCCAATGAGCAGTTCTTC; CDR3: CATSRDRSRANEQFF
D: .; size: .; J: TRBJ2-1; V: TRBV15; DNA: TGTGCCACCAGCAGAGTTCGTGGCCAGGGGTACAATGAGCAGTTCTTC; CDR3: CATSRVRGQGYNEQFF
D: .; size: .; J: TRBJ2-7; V: TRBV7-2; DNA: TGTGCCAGCAGCTTAGCGGGGGGGCGGGACGAGCAGTACTTC; CDR3: CASSLAGGRDEQYF
D: .; size: few; J: TRBJ2-7; V: TRBV19; DNA: TGTGCCAGTAGCCCCTCCGGTGTAGGATCCTACGAGCAGTACTTC; CDR3: CASSPSGVGSYEQYF
D: .; size: .; J: TRBJ1-4; V: TRBV2; DNA: TGTGCCAGCAGGAAAAGGGACGCCCGGGGCGAAAAACTGTTTTTT; CDR3: CASRKRDARGEKLFF
D: .; size: .; J: TRBJ1-5; V: TRBV2; DNA: TGTGCCAGCAGTGATCTCGGCAGTAATAGCAATCAGCCCCAGCATTTT; CDR3: CASSDLGSNSNQPQHF
D: .; size: .; J: TRBJ2-5; V: TRBV7-9; DNA: TGTGCCAGCAGCCCTAACTCTGGGGGCGGGGAGACCCAGTACTTC; CDR3: CASSPNSGGGETQYF
D: TRBD1; size: .; J: TRBJ1-1; V: TRBV25-1; DNA: TGTGCCAGCAGTGAAACAGGGGTAAGGACTGAAGCTTTCTTT; CDR3: CASSETGVRTEAFF
D: .; size: .; J: TRBJ1-2; V: TRBV24-1; DNA: TGTGCCACCTCAATCGACGGGGGTAGTGGCTACACCTTC; CDR3: CATSIDGGSGYTF
D: .; size: .; J: TRBJ2-2; V: TRBV2; DNA: TGTGCCAGCATCGAAAGGGCGGGATGGACCGGGGAGCTGTTTTTT; CDR3: CASIERAGWTGELFF
D: .; size: .; J: TRBJ1-4; V: TRBV12-3/TRBV12-4; DNA: TGTGCCAGCAGTTTAGTCCCTGAAAAACTGTTTTTT; CDR3: CASSLVPEKLFF
D: TRBD2; size: .; J: TRBJ2-3; V: TRBV15; DNA: TGTGCCACCAGCAGTAGCGGGAGAACTACAGATACGCAGTATTTT; CDR3: CATSSSGRTTDTQYF
D: .; size: .; J: TRBJ2-7; V: TRBV3-1/TRBV3-2; DNA: TGTGCCAGCAGCCGAAATCCCCAGGGCTACGAGCAGTACTTC; CDR3: CASSRNPQGYEQYF
D: .; size: .; J: TRBJ2-3; V: TRBV7-6; DNA: TGTGCCAGCAGCTTCGACCCATCTAGCACAGATACGCAGTATTTT; CDR3: CASSFDPSSTDTQYF
D: .; size: .; J: TRBJ2-3; V: TRBV28; DNA: TGTGCCAGCAGGTACTATCGGACTAGCACAGATACGCAGTATTTT; CDR3: CASRYYRTSTDTQYF
D: .; size: .; J: TRBJ1-5; V: TRBV27; DNA: TGTGCCAGCAGTCCCCCAGGCAATCAGCCCCAGCATTTT; CDR3: CASSPPGNQPQHF
D: .; size: .; J: TRBJ2-7; V: TRBV2; DNA: TGTGCCAGCAGAGGCACCTCGGGACTCTACGAGCAGTACTTC; CDR3: CASRGTSGLYEQYF
D: TRBD2; size: .; J: TRBJ2-1; V: TRBV18; DNA: TGTGCCAGCTCACCGAGGCTTGCAGGAGCGGGGGGTGAGCAGTTCTTC; CDR3: CASSPRLAGAGGEQFF
D: TRBD2; size: once; J: TRBJ2-5; V: TRBV18; DNA: TGTGCCAGCTCAAGTCTAGCGGGAGGCCGGGAGACCCAGTACTTC; CDR3: CASSSLAGGRETQYF
D: .; size: .; J: TRBJ1-4; V: TRBV25-1; DNA: TGTGCCAGCAGTGAATACGGGCGGGAAAAACTGTTTTTT; CDR3: CASSEYGREKLFF
D: .; size: .; J: TRBJ1-4; V: TRBV5-5; DNA: TGTGCCAGCAGCCTGCGTAAGGAAAAACTGTTTTTT; CDR3: CASSLRKEKLFF
D: .; size: once; J: TRBJ2-2; V: TRBV28; DNA: TGTGCCAGCACCCGGAGGGCGAGCACCGGGGAGCTGTTTTTT; CDR3: CASTRRASTGELFF
D: TRBD2; size: .; J: TRBJ2-1; V: TRBV14; DNA: TGTGCCAGCAGCCTACTAGCGGGGCTTTCGAATGAGCAGTTCTTC; CDR3: CASSLLAGLSNEQFF
D: .; size: .; J: TRBJ1-1; V: TRBV25-1; DNA: TGTGCCAGCGAGGGGGGTGAAGCTTTCTTT; CDR3: CASEGGEAFF
D: .; size: .; J: TRBJ1-2; V: TRBV28; DNA: TGTGCCAGCAGTCTCACCCGCAGGGATGGCTACACCTTC; CDR3: CASSLTRRDGYTF
D: TRBD1; size: .; J: TRBJ2-2; V: TRBV5-4; DNA: TGTGCCAGCAGCTTCCCTCCGGGACAGGGAGGGTCCGGGGAGCTGTTTTTT; CDR3: CASSFPPGQGGSGELFF
D: .; size: .; J: TRBJ2-7; V: TRBV15; DNA: TGTGCCACCAGCAGAGGACATCGGCCTTCACTAAAGACCTCCTACGAGCAGTACTTC; CDR3: CATSRGHRPSLKTSYEQYF
D: .; size: .; J: TRBJ2-5; V: TRBV28; DNA: TGTGCCAGCAGTTCTCACCGGACCAACCGCGAGACCCAGTACTTC; CDR3: CASSSHRTNRETQYF
D: .; size: .; J: TRBJ1-5; V: TRBV28; DNA: TGTGCCAGCAGCCCCGTCCAGCAGCCCCAGCATTTT; CDR3: CASSPVQQPQHF
D: .; size: once; J: TRBJ1-5; V: TRBV19; DNA: TGTGCCAGTAGTGTGACAAAGATCAATCAGCCCCAGCATTTT; CDR3: CASSVTKINQPQHF
D: .; size: .; J: TRBJ1-2; V: TRBV6-6; DNA: TGTGCCAGCAGCCCCAGGGAGGAATATGGCTACACCTTC; CDR3: CASSPREEYGYTF
D: .; size: .; J: TRBJ1-5; V: TRBV5-5; DNA: TGTGCCAGCACCCCCCGCGCCCAGCATTTT; CDR3: CASTPRAQHF
D: .; size: .; J: TRBJ2-7; V: TRBV10-3; DNA: TGTGCCATCAGTGAGTCGCCGTCCGTTACCTACGAGCAGTACTTC; CDR3: CAISESPSVTYEQYF
D: TRBD1; size: .; J: TRBJ1-5; V: TRBV6-5; DNA: TGTGCCAGCAGTTGGACAGGGGCGAACAATCAGCCCCAGCATTTT; CDR3: CASSWTGANNQPQHF
D: .; size: .; J: TRBJ2-5; V: TRBV9; DNA: TGTGCCAGCAGCGGGAGACAGGTTGGGCCCCAAGAGACCCAGTACTTC; CDR3: CASSGRQVGPQETQYF
D: TRBD1; size: .; J: TRBJ1-5; V: TRBV7-9; DNA: TGTGCCAGCAGCTTAGCCCGGACAGGGGACGGCAATCAGCCCCAGCATTTT; CDR3: CASSLARTGDGNQPQHF
D: .; size: .; J: TRBJ2-1; V: TRBV7-9; DNA: TGTGCCAGCAGCTTTCCCCCCCCCGGCAATGAGCAGTTCTTC; CDR3: CASSFPPPGNEQFF
D: .; size: .; J: TRBJ2-2; V: TRBV28; DNA: TGTGCCAGCAGTCCCTTTCGGCTCGACTTCACCGGGGAGCTGTTTTTT; CDR3: CASSPFRLDFTGELFF
D: TRBD1; size: .; J: TRBJ1-2; V: TRBV18; DNA: TGTGCCAGCTCACCACCACCCTCCCCAGGGGGCGCTTTCGGCTACACCTTC; CDR3: CASSPPPSPGGAFGYTF
D: .; size: .; J: TRBJ2-5; V: TRBV30; DNA: TGTGCCTGGAGGGTGGGGCTAGCGGAGACCCAGTACTTC; CDR3: CAWRVGLAETQYF
D: .; size: .; J: TRBJ1-2; V: TRBV19; DNA: TGTGCCAGTAGTATCGAGGACAGTCTTAACTATGGCTACACCTTC; CDR3: CASSIEDSLNYGYTF
D: .; size: .; J: TRBJ2-1; V: TRBV19; DNA: TGTGCCAGTAGCAACGGGGTGCATGAGCAGTTCTTC; CDR3: CASSNGVHEQFF
D: .; size: .; J: TRBJ2-7; V: TRBV5-1; DNA: TGCGCCAGCAGCGCATGGCAGAAAGGCTACGAGCAGTACTTC; CDR3: CASSAWQKGYEQYF
D: .; size: .; J: TRBJ2-5; V: TRBV27; DNA: TGTGCCAGCAGTTTGGGTGGGGGGGGCTGGGGACAGACCCAGTACTTC; CDR3: CASSLGGGGWGQTQYF
D: .; size: .; J: TRBJ2-2; V: TRBV28; DNA: TGTGCCAGCAGACCGGGACGGACGAACACCGGGGAGCTGTTTTTT; CDR3: CASRPGRTNTGELFF
D: .; size: .; J: TRBJ2-5; V: TRBV9; DNA: TGTGCCAGCAGCGTAGAGGGGGGCGGACAAGAGACCCAGTACTTC; CDR3: CASSVEGGGQETQYF